This is a list of T cell receptor beta chains from one sample in a study of T-cell reconstitution after alpha-beta-depleted transplantation in children. TCRdb passed the PCR reads through MiXCR, listing each CDR3 protein once. The sample includes about 830,000 distinct CDR3 sequences, about 15% of them seen just once. The material sequenced was PBMCs, mostly from graft donor cells, taken 360 days after TCRalphabeta/CD19-depleted stem cell transplant. The receptors shown here come from a male patient aged 10 to 17 who had a stem cell transplant for acute lymphoblastic leukemia, so the T cells may come from the graft donor. Each CDR3 is given with its conserved first and last residue. Fields, in order: V gene, D gene, clone size, J gene, CDR3 DNA, CDR3 protein. D genes are given only for firm matches. Only some rows state a clone size, as once, few, many or a class for expanded clones.

TRBV14	NA	NA	TRBJ2-4	TGTGCCAGCAGCCAAGTAGGTCGAACAGCAAACATTCAGTACTTC	CASSQVGRTANIQYF
TRBV7-8	NA	few	TRBJ2-3	TGTGCCAGCAGCCCCCAGTTAGTGCGAACAGATACGCAGTATTTT	CASSPQLVRTDTQYF
TRBV5-1	NA	many	TRBJ1-2	TGCGCCAGCAGCCTCCAGGGAGGTTATGGCTACACCTTC	CASSLQGGYGYTF
TRBV12-3/TRBV12-4	NA	NA	TRBJ1-1	TGTGCCAGCAGCCTACGACAGTTAGGTCATGGAAATGAAGCTTTCTTT	CASSLRQLGHGNEAFF
TRBV9	TRBD2	many	TRBJ2-7	TGTGCCAGCAGCGCTGCGGGAGACCCCGACTACGAGCAGTACTTC	CASSAAGDPDYEQYF
TRBV5-1	TRBD2	NA	TRBJ2-2	TGCGCCAGCAGTTTAGCGGGAGAGTCCACCGGGGAGCTGTTTTTT	CASSLAGESTGELFF
TRBV7-3	NA	many	TRBJ1-2	TGTGCCAGCAGCGTGGACGGGGGCTATGGCTACACCTTC	CASSVDGGYGYTF
TRBV13	NA	NA	TRBJ1-1	TGTGCCAGCAGCCTCCGGGTCGCTGAAGCTTTCTTT	CASSLRVAEAFF
TRBV30	TRBD1	NA	TRBJ2-6	TGTGCCTGGAGTGGTCCGGGACAGGGGTCCTCTGGGGCCAACGTCCTGACTTTC	CAWSGPGQGSSGANVLTF
TRBV20-1	NA	few	TRBJ2-3	TGCAGTGCTAGACCCGGGACTCTCGCCACAGATACGCAGTATTTT	CSARPGTLATDTQYF
TRBV9	NA	few	TRBJ1-2	TGTGCCAGCAGCGTAGTGTCCAGTCCTCCTAACTATGGCTACACCTTC	CASSVVSSPPNYGYTF
TRBV4-1	TRBD2	few	TRBJ2-7	TGCGCCAGCAGCCCTAGAAGGCTAGCGGGAGAGCATAACGAGCAGTACTTC	CASSPRRLAGEHNEQYF
TRBV5-1	TRBD1	few	TRBJ2-7	TGCGCCAGCAGCTTGGCCGGGACAGCCGAGCAGTACTTC	CASSLAGTAEQYF
TRBV6-1	TRBD2	NA	TRBJ2-7	TGTGCCAGCAGCCGACAAGCGGGAGCCTCCTACGAGCAGTACTTC	CASSRQAGASYEQYF
TRBV11-2	NA	NA	TRBJ2-2	TGTGCCAGCAGCTCGGGACGGACCACCGGGGAGCTGTTTTTT	CASSSGRTTGELFF
TRBV10-3	TRBD1	NA	TRBJ1-6	TGTGCCATCAGGACCGGGACAGATAATTCACCCCTCCACTTT	CAIRTGTDNSPLHF
TRBV20-1	TRBD2	few	TRBJ2-1	TGCAGTGCTAGGATCGGGGCGGGAGGGATAGCCAATGAGCAGTTCTTC	CSARIGAGGIANEQFF
TRBV12-3/TRBV12-4	NA	NA	TRBJ1-1	TGTGCCAGCAGGGCGGTGAGGACGACTGAAGCTTTCTTT	CASRAVRTTEAFF
TRBV6-6	NA	many	TRBJ2-5	TGTGCCAGCACCCCATTAGGCTCCGAGACCCAGTACTTC	CASTPLGSETQYF
TRBV20-1	NA	NA	TRBJ2-6	TGCAGTGCTAGCCCTGGGAGCTCTGGGGCCAACGTCCTGACTTTC	CSASPGSSGANVLTF
TRBV6-1	TRBD2	few	TRBJ2-7	TGTGCCAGCAGCGCTTCACCTAGCGGGAGAGGAAATTTCTACGAGCAGTACTTC	CASSASPSGRGNFYEQYF
TRBV25-1	NA	many	TRBJ1-2	TGTGCCAGCAGTGATGTCGGTCATAACTATGGCTACACCTTC	CASSDVGHNYGYTF
TRBV7-2	TRBD1	few	TRBJ2-7	TGTGCCAGCAGCTTCGGACAGGGGGAATACGAGCAGTACTTC	CASSFGQGEYEQYF